These 7 T cell receptor beta chains came from one sample sequenced in a study of regulatory T cells in long-lasting Graves disease. Time point described: newly diagnosed GD, antithyroid drugs for less than 3 months. From PBMCs, RNA was extracted and then used to make the TCR library. Combining iRepertoire HTBI primers with Arm-PCR of CDR3 regions, the authors built TCR beta libraries. TCRdb independently ran MiXCR on the multiplex PCR reads; one entry per CDR3 protein. Among 540,000 or so distinct CDR3 sequences, roughly 14% were seen once, and the ten largest hold about 9.1%. The data were also submitted as part of a second study, on T cells in Graves' hyperthyroidism and ophthalmopathy.

The sample here was peripheral blood mononuclear cells (PBMCs), taken at new diagnosis, from a patient treated with antithyroid drugs. The receptors shown here come from a man in his thirties or forties with Graves disease.

This clonotype turned up a few times. V usage is TRBV20-1 and J usage is TRBJ2-3; D gene ambiguous. Trimming shortened V by 0 bases and J by 0 bases, and 10 bases separated the two germline ends. There are 15 residues in the CDR3. Germline V gives CDR1 DFQATT, CDR2 SNEGSKA (reference sequence). The CDR3 DNA follows: TGCAGTGCTAGAGAAGAGCGCATTAGCACAGATACGCAGTATTTT. Protein: CSAREERISTDTQYF.

In this sample, this clonotype turned up many times. Written as DNA, the CDR3 is TGCAGCGTTGAAGTAGGAATGGATTACAATGAGCAGTTCTTC. This encodes CSVEVGMDYNEQFF. This chain links TRBV29-1 with TRBJ2-1; D unresolved. V shed 1 base and J shed 4 bases, with 11 bases lying between them. The CDR3 covers 14 residues. CDR1 and CDR2 from the germline V gene are SQVTM and ANQGSEA.

This clonotype was detected many times. The V call is TRBV2, the J call TRBJ2-2; unclear D gene. With 4 bases removed from V and 1 base from J, the gap between germline ends came to 4 bases. The CDR3 extends over 13 amino acids. Germline V CDR1 and CDR2: SNHLY, FYNNEI. CDR3 sequence (DNA): TGTGCCAGCAGTGGATTGAACACCGGGGAGCTGTTTTTT. As protein: CASSGLNTGELFF.

In this sample, this clonotype turned up many times. CDR3 coding DNA: TGTGCCATCAGTCACGCGACAGGGGCCGGGGAGCTGTTTTTT. Translated, it gives CAISHATGAGELFF. V is TRBV10-3 and J is TRBJ2-2; 8 nucleotides align to TRBD1. The germline V gene has CDR1 ENHRY and CDR2 SYGVKD. The CDR3 extends over 14 amino acids. Trimming took 5 bases from V and 6 from J; bases not matched to a gene: 5.

This rearrangement joins TRBV4-2 to TRBJ2-2; D is undetermined. Germline CDR1 LGHNA, CDR2 YNFKEQ. The CDR3 is 14 residues long. Trimming took 0 bases from V and 5 from J, leaving 7 bases between them. The chain's CDR3 is CASSQDQGTGELFF. The CDR3 nucleotides are TGTGCCAGCAGCCAAGATCAAGGTACCGGGGAGCTGTTTTTT.

This rearrangement joins TRBV20-1 to TRBJ2-5; TRBD2 agrees at 7 bases. V was clipped by 0 bases and J by 4 bases; unmatched bases: 8. Germline lookup yields CDR1 DFQATT and CDR2 SNEGSKA (reference sequence). The CDR3 has 15 amino acids. The CDR3 DNA follows: TGCAGTGCTAGAGATCCTAGCGGCGGTTTAGAGACCCAGTACTTC. Its translation: CSARDPSGGLETQYF.

Only a few counts were recorded for this clonotype. The chain couples TRBV7-3 to TRBJ1-1; TRBD1 matches 9 bases. The trim removed 6 bases at V and 3 bases at J, leaving 5 bases unmatched. This CDR3 has 14 residues. Germline V CDR1 and CDR2: SGHTA, FQGTGA. The CDR3 here is CASSPDRGYTEAFF. The CDR3 DNA reads as TGTGCCAGCAGTCCCGACAGGGGGTACACTGAAGCTTTCTTT.